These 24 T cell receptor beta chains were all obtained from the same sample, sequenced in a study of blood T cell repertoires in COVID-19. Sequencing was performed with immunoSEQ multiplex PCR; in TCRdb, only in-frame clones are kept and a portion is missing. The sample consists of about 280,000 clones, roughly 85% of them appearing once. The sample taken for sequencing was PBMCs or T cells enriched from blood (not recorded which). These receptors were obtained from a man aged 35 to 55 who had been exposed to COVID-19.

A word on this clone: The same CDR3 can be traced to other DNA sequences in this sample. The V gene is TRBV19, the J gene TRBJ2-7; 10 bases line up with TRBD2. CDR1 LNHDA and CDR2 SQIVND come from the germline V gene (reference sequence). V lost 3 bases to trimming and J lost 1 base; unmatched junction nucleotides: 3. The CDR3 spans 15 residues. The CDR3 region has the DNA TGTGCCAGTAGTATTTCTAGCGGGAGTTCCTACGAGCAGTACTTC. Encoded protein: CASSISSGSSYEQYF. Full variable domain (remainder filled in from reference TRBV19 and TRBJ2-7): DGGITQSPKYLFRKEGQNVTLSCEQNLNHDAMYWYRQDPGQGLRLIYYSQIVNDFQKGDIAEGYSVSREKKESFPLTVTSAQKNPTAFYLCASSISSGSSYEQYFGPGTRLTVT.

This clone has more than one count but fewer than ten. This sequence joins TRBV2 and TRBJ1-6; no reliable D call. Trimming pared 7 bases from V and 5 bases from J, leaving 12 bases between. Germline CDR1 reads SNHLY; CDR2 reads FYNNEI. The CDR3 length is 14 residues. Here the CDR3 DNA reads TGTGCCAGCAAGGAAGAAACAGATAATTCACCCCTCCACTTT. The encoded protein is CASKEETDNSPLHF.

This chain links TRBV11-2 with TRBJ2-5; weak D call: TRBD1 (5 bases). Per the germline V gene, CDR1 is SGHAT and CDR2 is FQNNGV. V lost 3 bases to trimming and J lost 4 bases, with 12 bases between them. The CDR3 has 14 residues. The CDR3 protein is CASSFSRVGETQYF. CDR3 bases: TGTGCCAGCAGCTTTTCCAGGGTGGGAGAGACCCAGTACTTC. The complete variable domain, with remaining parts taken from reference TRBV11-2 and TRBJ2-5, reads EAGVAQSPRYKIIEKRQSVAFWCNPISGHATLYWYQQILGQGPKLLIQFQNNGVVDDSQLPKDRFSAERLKGVDSTLKIQPAKLEDSAVYLCASSFSRVGETQYFGPGTRLLVL.

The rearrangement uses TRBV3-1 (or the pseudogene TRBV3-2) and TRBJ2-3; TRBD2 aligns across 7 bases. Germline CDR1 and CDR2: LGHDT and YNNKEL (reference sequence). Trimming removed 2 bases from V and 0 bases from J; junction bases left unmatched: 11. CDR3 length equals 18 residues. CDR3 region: CASSQTLGASGSTDTQYF. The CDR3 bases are TGTGCCAGCAGCCAAACGCTCGGGGCTAGCGGTAGCACAGATACGCAGTATTTT.

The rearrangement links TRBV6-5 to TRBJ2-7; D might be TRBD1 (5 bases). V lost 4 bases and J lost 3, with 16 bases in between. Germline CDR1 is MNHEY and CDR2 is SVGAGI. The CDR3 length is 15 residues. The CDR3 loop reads CASSSFRVWNYEQYF. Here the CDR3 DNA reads TGTGCCAGCAGTTCTTTCAGGGTGTGGAACTACGAGCAGTACTTC.

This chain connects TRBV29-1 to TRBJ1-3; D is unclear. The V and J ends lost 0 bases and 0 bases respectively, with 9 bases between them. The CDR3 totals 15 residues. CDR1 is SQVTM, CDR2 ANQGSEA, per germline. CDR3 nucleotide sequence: TGCAGCGTTGAAGATAAGGGAGGCTCTGGAAACACCATATATTTT. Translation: CSVEDKGGSGNTIYF.

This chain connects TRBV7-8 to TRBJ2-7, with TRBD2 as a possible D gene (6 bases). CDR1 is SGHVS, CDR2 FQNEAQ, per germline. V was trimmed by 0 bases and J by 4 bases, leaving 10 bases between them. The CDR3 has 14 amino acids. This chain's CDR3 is CASSLAPSAYEQYF. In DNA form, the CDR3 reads TGTGCCAGCAGCTTAGCGCCTAGCGCTTACGAGCAGTACTTC.

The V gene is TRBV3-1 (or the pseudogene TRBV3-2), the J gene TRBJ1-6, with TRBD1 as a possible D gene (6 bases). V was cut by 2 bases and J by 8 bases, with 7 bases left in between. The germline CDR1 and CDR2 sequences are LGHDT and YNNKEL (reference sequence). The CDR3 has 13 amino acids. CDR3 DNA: TGTGCCAGCAGCCAACAGGGGCATTCACCCCTCCACTTT. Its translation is CASSQQGHSPLHF.

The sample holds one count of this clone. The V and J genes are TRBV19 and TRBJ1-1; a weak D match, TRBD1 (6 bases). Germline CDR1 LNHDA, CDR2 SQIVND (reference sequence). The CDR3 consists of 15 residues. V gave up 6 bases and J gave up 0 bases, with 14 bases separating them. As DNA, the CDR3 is TGTGCCAGTAGAGACTTACAGGGAATGAACACTGAAGCTTTCTTT. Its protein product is CASRDLQGMNTEAFF.

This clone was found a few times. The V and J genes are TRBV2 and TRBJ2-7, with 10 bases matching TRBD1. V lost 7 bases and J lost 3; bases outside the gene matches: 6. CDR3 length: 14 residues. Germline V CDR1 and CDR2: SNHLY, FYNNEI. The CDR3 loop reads CASNPTGGLYEQYF. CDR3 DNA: TGTGCCAGCAATCCGACAGGGGGCCTCTACGAGCAGTACTTC.

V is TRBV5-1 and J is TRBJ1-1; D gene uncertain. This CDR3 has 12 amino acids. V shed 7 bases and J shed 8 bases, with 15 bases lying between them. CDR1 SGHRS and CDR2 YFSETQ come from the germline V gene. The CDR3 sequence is CASQISGREAFF. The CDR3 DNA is TGCGCCAGCCAGATCTCTGGCAGGGAAGCTTTCTTT. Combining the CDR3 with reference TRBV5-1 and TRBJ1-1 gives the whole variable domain KAGVTQTPRYLIKTRGQQVTLSCSPISGHRSVSWYQQTPGQGLQFLFEYFSETQRNKGNFPGRFSGRQFSNSRSEMNVSTLELGDSALYLCASQISGREAFFGQGTRLTVV.

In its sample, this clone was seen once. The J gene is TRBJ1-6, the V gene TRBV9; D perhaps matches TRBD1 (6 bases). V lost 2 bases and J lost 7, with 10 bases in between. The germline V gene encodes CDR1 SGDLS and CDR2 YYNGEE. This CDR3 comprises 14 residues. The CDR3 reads CASSVGGLNSPLHF. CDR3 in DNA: TGTGCCAGCAGCGTGGGGGGGCTCAATTCACCCCTCCACTTT.

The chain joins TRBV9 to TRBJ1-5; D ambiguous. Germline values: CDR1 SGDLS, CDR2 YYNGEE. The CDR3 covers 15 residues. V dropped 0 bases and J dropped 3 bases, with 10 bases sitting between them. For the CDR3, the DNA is TGTGCCAGCAGCGTAGGTTGGGCAGTCAATCAGCCCCAGCATTTT. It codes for CASSVGWAVNQPQHF. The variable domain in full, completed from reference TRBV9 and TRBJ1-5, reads DSGVTQTPKHLITATGQRVTLRCSPRSGDLSVYWYQQSLDQGLQFLIQYYNGEERAKGNILERFSAQQFPDLHSELNLSSLELGDSALYFCASSVGWAVNQPQHFGDGTRLSIL.

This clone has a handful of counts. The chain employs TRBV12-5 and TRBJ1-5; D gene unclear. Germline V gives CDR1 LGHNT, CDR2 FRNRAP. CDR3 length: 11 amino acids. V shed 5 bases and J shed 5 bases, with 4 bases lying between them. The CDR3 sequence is CASGHYQPQHF. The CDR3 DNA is TGTGCTAGTGGTCATTATCAGCCCCAGCATTTT.

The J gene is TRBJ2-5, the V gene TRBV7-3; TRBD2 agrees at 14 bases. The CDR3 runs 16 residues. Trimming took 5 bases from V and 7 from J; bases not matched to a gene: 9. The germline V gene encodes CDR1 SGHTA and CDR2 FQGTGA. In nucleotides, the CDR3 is TGTGCCAGCAGCCAAGGGACTAGCGGGAGTTCGGGGACCCAGTACTTC. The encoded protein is CASSQGTSGSSGTQYF.

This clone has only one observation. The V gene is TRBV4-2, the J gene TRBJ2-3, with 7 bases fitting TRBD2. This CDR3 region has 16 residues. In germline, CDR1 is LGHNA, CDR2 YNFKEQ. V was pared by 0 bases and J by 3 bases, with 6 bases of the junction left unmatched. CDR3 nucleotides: TGTGCCAGCAGCCAAGAAGGAGCGGGAAGAACAGATACGCAGTATTTT. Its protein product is CASSQEGAGRTDTQYF.

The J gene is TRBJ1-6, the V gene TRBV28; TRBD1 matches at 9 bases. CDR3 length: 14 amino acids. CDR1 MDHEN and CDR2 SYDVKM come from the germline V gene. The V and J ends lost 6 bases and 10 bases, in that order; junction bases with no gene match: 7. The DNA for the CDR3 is TGTGCCAGCAGGCGGGGACAGGGAGGGTCACCCCTCCACTTT. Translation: CASRRGQGGSPLHF.

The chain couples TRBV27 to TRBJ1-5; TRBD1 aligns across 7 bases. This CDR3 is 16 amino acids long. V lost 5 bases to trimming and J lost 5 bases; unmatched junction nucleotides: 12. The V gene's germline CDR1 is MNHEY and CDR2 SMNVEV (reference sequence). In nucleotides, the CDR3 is TGTGCCAGCAGTACAAGATCGACAGGGATGGATCAGCCCCAGCATTTT. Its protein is CASSTRSTGMDQPQHF.

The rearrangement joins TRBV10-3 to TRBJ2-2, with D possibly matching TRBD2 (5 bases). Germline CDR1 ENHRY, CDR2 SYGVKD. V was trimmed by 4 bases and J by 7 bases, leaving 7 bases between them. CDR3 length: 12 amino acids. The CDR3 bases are TGTGCCATCAGTGTTCGGGGCGGGGAGCTGTTTTTT. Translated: CAISVRGGELFF.

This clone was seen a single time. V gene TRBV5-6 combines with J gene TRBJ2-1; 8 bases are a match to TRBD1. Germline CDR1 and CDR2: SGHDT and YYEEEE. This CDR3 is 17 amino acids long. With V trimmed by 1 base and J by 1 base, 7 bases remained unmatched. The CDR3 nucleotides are TGTGCCAGCAGCTTGCATCGCGGGACAGGTTCCTACAATGAGCAGTTCTTC. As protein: CASSLHRGTGSYNEQFF.

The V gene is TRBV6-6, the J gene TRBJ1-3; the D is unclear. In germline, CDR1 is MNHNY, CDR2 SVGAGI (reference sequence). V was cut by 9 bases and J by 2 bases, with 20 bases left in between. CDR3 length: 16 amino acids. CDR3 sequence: CARKSGRNTAGNTIYF. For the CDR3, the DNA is TGTGCCAGAAAGAGTGGGCGTAACACCGCTGGAAACACCATATATTTT.

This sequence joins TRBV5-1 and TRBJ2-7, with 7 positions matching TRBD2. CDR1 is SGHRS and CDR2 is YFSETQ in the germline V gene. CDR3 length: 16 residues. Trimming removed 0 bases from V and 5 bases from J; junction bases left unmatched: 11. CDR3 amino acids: CASSLARRETRDEQYF. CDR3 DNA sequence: TGCGCCAGCAGCTTGGCCCGGCGGGAGACTCGGGACGAGCAGTACTTC.

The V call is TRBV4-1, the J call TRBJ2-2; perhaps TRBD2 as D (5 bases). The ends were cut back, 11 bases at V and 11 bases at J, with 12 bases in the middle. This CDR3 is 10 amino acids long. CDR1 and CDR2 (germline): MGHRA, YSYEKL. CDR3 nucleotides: TGCGCCGCGCGGGCTTATGAGCTGTTTTTT. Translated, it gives CAARAYELFF.

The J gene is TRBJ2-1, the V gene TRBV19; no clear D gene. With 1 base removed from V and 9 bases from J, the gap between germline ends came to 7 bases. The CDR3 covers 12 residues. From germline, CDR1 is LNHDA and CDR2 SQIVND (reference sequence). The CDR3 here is CASSIAPGEQFF. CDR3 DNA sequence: TGTGCCAGTAGTATAGCCCCGGGTGAGCAGTTCTTC. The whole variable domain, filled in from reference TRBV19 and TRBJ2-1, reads DGGITQSPKYLFRKEGQNVTLSCEQNLNHDAMYWYRQDPGQGLRLIYYSQIVNDFQKGDIAEGYSVSREKKESFPLTVTSAQKNPTAFYLCASSIAPGEQFFGPGTRLTVL.